What follows are 9 T cell receptor beta chains derived from one specimen sequenced in a study of blood T cell repertoires in COVID-19. The repertoire was sequenced with immunoSEQ multiplex PCR; TCRdb's copy has only in-frame clones and lacks some. Here the sample spans more than 250,000 clones, nearly 90% being singletons. Sample: PBMCs or T cells enriched from blood (not recorded which). All receptors derive from a woman aged 18 to 35 with acute COVID-19.

About this clone itself: Within the sample, other DNA sequences also encode this same CDR3. This chain joins TRBV27 and TRBJ1-5; perhaps TRBD1 as D (5 bases). Per the germline V gene, CDR1 is MNHEY and CDR2 is SMNVEV (reference sequence). V lost 2 bases and J 2 bases, leaving 7 bases between the germline ends. This CDR3 comprises 14 residues. The CDR3 here is CASSLRGRNQPQHF. DNA of the CDR3: TGTGCCAGCAGTTTAAGGGGCCGCAATCAGCCCCAGCATTTT.

CDR3 in amino acids: CASSFQLAGGPYEQYF. CDR3 DNA sequence: TGTGCCAGCAGCTTTCAACTAGCGGGAGGCCCCTACGAGCAGTACTTC. This chain joins TRBV11-2 and TRBJ2-7; 12 bases align to TRBD2. CDR1 is SGHAT and CDR2 is FQNNGV in the germline V gene. This CDR3 region has 16 residues. Trimming took 3 bases from V and 2 from J; bases not matched to a gene: 5.

This clone was counted a single time. V usage is TRBV5-4 and J usage is TRBJ2-2; 7 bases line up with TRBD2. CDR1 is SGHNT, CDR2 YYREEE, per germline (reference sequence). J gave up 0 bases and V 4 bases, and 12 bases lay outside the gene matches. There are 18 residues in the CDR3. CDR3 sequence (DNA): TGTGCCAGCAGCCCGACCTTAACTAGCGTGTCGAACACCGGGGAGCTGTTTTTT. Protein product: CASSPTLTSVSNTGELFF. Combining the CDR3 with reference TRBV5-4 and TRBJ2-2 gives the whole variable domain ETGVTQSPTHLIKTRGQQVTLRCSSQSGHNTVSWYQQALGQGPQFIFQYYREEENGRGNFPPRFSGLQFPNYSSELNVNALELDDSALYLCASSPTLTSVSNTGELFFGEGSRLTVL.

This rearrangement joins TRBV5-5 to TRBJ2-6; D is uncertain. Trimming cost V 4 bases and J 1 base, with 12 bases left between them. CDR1 and CDR2 from the germline V gene are SGHKS and YYEKEE (reference sequence). This CDR3 has 16 residues. The CDR3 sequence is CASSNQAKSGANVLTF. The DNA of the CDR3 is TGTGCCAGCAGCAATCAGGCGAAGTCTGGGGCCAACGTCCTGACTTTC.

J is TRBJ1-3 and V is TRBV6-1; no clear D. Trimming removed 1 base from V and 4 bases from J, with 11 bases in between. Germline V gives CDR1 MNHNS, CDR2 SASEGT. There are 15 residues in the CDR3. In nucleotides, the CDR3 is TGTGCCAGCAGTGAAGAAGCGACGGGGGGAAACACCATATATTTT. Translation gives CASSEEATGGNTIYF.

This chain links TRBV13 with TRBJ2-2; 12 nucleotides line up with TRBD2. Germline CDR1 is PRHDT and CDR2 is FYEKMQ (reference sequence). Trimming at V came to 6 bases and at J to 3 bases, leaving 20 bases not matched to a gene. The CDR3 consists of 21 residues. Written as DNA, the CDR3 is TGTGCCAGCAGGTCGGGGACAGGCTATGGACTAGCGGGATCTTACACCGGGGAGCTGTTTTTT. It codes for CASRSGTGYGLAGSYTGELFF.

V and J are TRBV27 and TRBJ2-1, with TRBD2 matching 9 bases. V gave up 3 bases and J gave up 2 bases; unmatched junction bases: 11. Germline V CDR1 and CDR2: MNHEY, SMNVEV (reference sequence). CDR3 length: 18 amino acids. The CDR3 is CASSFRTSESAPYNEQFF. CDR3 in DNA: TGTGCCAGCAGTTTTAGGACTAGCGAAAGTGCACCCTACAATGAGCAGTTCTTC.

This sequence joins TRBV18 and TRBJ1-3; D is undetermined. Trimming removed 7 bases at V and 0 bases at J, with 7 bases between. The CDR3 sequence is 13 residues long. The germline V gene has CDR1 KGHSH and CDR2 LQKENI. This chain's CDR3 is CASCDNSGNTIYF. DNA of the CDR3: TGTGCCAGCTGTGACAACTCTGGAAACACCATATATTTT.

The chain links TRBV2 to TRBJ1-1; D remains unclear. In germline, CDR1 is SNHLY, CDR2 FYNNEI. CDR3 size: 13 residues. V was pared by 3 bases and J by 11 bases, with 16 bases between. CDR3 nucleotides: TGTGCCAGCAGTGAGGAACCTCGAAAGCGGGCTTTCTTT. Translating it yields CASSEEPRKRAFF.